This TCR beta chain was profiled in a study of molecular identifiers for immune sequencing clone quantification (dated by TCRdb to the late 2010s). Broadly, across the study: For a replicate experiment, the RNA from either approximately 20,000 or 98,000 naive CD8 T cells was divided into five aliquots, and four of those aliquots went on to sequencing. The study was a methods study using CD8 T cells to benchmark molecular-identifier clustering-based TCR repertoire sequencing (MIDCIRS) and TCR RNA copy counting. What the work shows at the level of the full study, not this receptor alone: When barcode sub-clustering was not used, chimeric consensus sequences inflated TCR diversity, with chimeras reaching as high as 47%. Spiked-in Jurkat TCR RNA (around 9 copies' worth), which is not part of the donor repertoire, was contained in the naive libraries. Even against a background of about 960,000 naive CD8 T cells, spiked-in Jurkat TCR RNA amounting to a single cell's worth was reported to be detectable. Clones above 20 RNA copies held over 98% of molecules in CMV-specific effector cells but under 1% in naive cells. Modeling estimated 2.5 to 3 recovered TCR RNA copies per cell, compared with 8.5 to 10 by digital PCR, which implies 25% to 30% capture efficiency. The sizes of highly expanded clones could end up underestimated when identical TCR molecules share a barcode.

This clonotype was seen many times. It has no known antigen specificity. Base qualities are not recorded, but no much larger clone differs from it by a single base. The library relied on PCR. TCRdb records NextSeq 500 as the sequencer. Preparation of bulk TCR libraries followed a previously described approach, with the TCR primers listed in Table S5. Purification of total RNA was performed with the Qiagen AllPrep DNA/RNA kit. Reads from multiple sequencing runs of the same library were pooled before analysis. Processing in the source paper ran as follows. Reads were retained only if their TCR constant sequence matched exactly, and those retained reads were trimmed to 150 nt and grouped according to their 12-nt molecular barcodes. Reads in each barcode group were sub-clustered using a 15% Levenshtein threshold, and a quality-weighted consensus sequence was built for each RNA molecule. Non-functional sequences were discarded, and so were lower-count sequences lying one edit away from another sequence. Barcode sub-clusters with fewer than 20% of the maximum read count were removed, based on fitting two negative binomial distributions. The raw public data were reprocessed by TCRdb itself: fastp quality trimming at Q25, MiXCR clonotype calling, in-frame beta chains only. Entries that share a CDR3 protein sequence are merged under the most common genes and DNA. Clone size and V and J calls follow TCRdb, not the original study. The sample table lists around 480,000 distinct CDR3 sequences, around 23% of them with a count of one. The ten largest clonotypes hold around 0.76% of the sample.

Naive CD8 T cell libraries were made from about 20,000 to 1,000,000 sorted cells using 10%, 30% or 50% of purified RNA. On a BD FACSAria II, naive CD8 T cells were FACS-sorted as CD8+CD4-CCR7+CD45RA+ and collected into RLT Plus buffer. Around 10 TCR copies' worth of Jurkat RNA were spiked into roughly 20,000-1,000,000 naive CD8 T cell samples to test detection sensitivity. CD8 T cells were enriched using RosetteSep CD8+ T Cell Enrichment Cocktail and Ficoll-Paque, and the enriched cells then underwent ACK red cell lysis. Via the germline V gene (reference sequence), CDR1 is SGHKS and CDR2 YYEKEE. V drops 2 bases and J drops 1 base, leaving 9 bases in between. Taken from cysteine to phenylalanine, the CDR3 has 14 residues. The only DNA kept is the CDR3, 42 bases in frame from the first base.

The receptor chain draws on TRBV5-5 and TRBJ1-1, with no confidently assigned D gene. The sample consisted of naive CD8+ T cells from blood, with Jurkat cell RNA spiked in. The cell subset or site label on this specimen signifies: FACS-sorted CD8+CD4-CCR7+CD45RA+ naive T cells. This receptor was taken from a human donor in good health. Some libraries in this study had Jurkat cell RNA spiked in. The DNA is as follows: TGTGCCAGCAGCTTTTGGCACGAGAACACTGAAGCTTTCTTT. Translated, it gives CASSFWHENTEAFF. The entire variable domain, with the stretches around the CDR3 drawn from the reference TRBV5-5 and TRBJ1-1 proteins, is DAGVTQSPTHLIKTRGQQVTLRCSPISGHKSVSWYQQVLGQGPQFIFQYYEKEERGRGNFPDRFSARQFPNYSSELNVNALLLGDSALYLCASSFWHENTEAFFGQGTRLTVV.